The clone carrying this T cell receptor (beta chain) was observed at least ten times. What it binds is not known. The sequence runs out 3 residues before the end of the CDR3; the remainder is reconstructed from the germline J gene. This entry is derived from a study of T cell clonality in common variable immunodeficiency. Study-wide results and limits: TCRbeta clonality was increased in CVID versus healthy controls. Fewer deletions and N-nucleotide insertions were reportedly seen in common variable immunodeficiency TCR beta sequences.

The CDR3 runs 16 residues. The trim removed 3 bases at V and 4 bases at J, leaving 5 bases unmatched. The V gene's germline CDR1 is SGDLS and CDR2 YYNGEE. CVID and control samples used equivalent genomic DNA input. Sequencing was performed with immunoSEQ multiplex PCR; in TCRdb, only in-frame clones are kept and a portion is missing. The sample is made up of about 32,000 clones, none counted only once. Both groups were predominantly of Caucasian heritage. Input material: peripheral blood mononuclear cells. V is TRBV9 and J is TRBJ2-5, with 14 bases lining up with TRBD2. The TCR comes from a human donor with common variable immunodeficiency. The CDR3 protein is CASSERLAGGRETQYF. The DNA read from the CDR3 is TGTGCCAGCAGCGAAAGACTAGCGGGGGGGCGAGAGACC.